The entry that follows covers one TCR beta chain sequence. Its specificity is not known. With two-round multiplex PCR, TCR beta CDR3 sequences were amplified from genomic DNA. Round-one PCR had primers specific to each TRBV and TRBJ gene. TCRdb re-analysed the multiplex PCR reads in MiXCR, keeping a single row per CDR3 protein. The sample consists of 11,000 to 15,000 distinct CDR3 sequences, around a quarter of them appearing once. Germline V CDR1 and CDR2: KGHDR, SFDVKD. This CDR3 region has 16 residues. V lost 4 bases to trimming and J lost 5 bases; unmatched junction nucleotides: 8. These data come from a study of prognosis after radiotherapy for stage I lung cancer. Study information: Each non-small cell lung cancer patient was deemed medically inoperable. Tumor types were squamous cell carcinoma in more than five patients, adenocarcinoma in around 11. The study's findings and limits: Patients who had metastases reportedly showed TRBV and TRBJ gene usage that varied from that of patients who did not.

The sample here was PBMCs, taken before or after stereotactic body radiation therapy (not recorded which). The V gene is TRBV24-1, the J gene TRBJ2-3; 10 bases agree with TRBD1. This receptor was obtained from a donor of 50 years or more with non-small cell lung cancer. The CDR3 DNA follows: TGTGCCACCAGTGACCTCGGGACAGGGGTTAGAGATACGCAGTATTTT. Translation gives CATSDLGTGVRDTQYF.